This TCR beta chain was profiled in a study of CD8 T cells in Susac syndrome. Study as a whole: Treatment status at blood draw for the Susac syndrome patients was therapy-naive, corticosteroids, or intravenous immunoglobulin alone.

It was with random hexamers that 0.5 to 1 ug RNA was reverse transcribed. A multiplex approach, immunoSEQ multiplex PCR, amplified TCR beta CDR3 across 54 Vbeta and 13 Jbeta. MiXCR, run by TCRdb on the immunoSEQ multiplex PCR reads, gives a single entry per CDR3 protein. The sample records approximately 210,000 distinct CDR3 sequences, about 95% being singletons. Germline assignment: CDR1 SGDLS and CDR2 YYNGEE. The CDR3 covers 15 residues. V lost 0 bases to trimming and J lost 2 bases, with 12 bases between them. The sequenced sample was CD4+ T cells from PBMCs. The chain couples TRBV9 to TRBJ2-7; D is uncertain. This TCR derives from a human donor with Susac syndrome. The CDR3 DNA is TGTGCCAGCAGCGTAGCGTACGGTTCGGCCTACGAGCAGTACTTC. It codes for CASSVAYGSAYEQYF. The variable domain in full, with the rest retrieved from reference TRBV9 and TRBJ2-7, is DSGVTQTPKHLITATGQRVTLRCSPRSGDLSVYWYQQSLDQGLQFLIQYYNGEERAKGNILERFSAQQFPDLHSELNLSSLELGDSALYFCASSVAYGSAYEQYFGPGTRLTVT.